One and the same sample provided the 25 T cell receptor beta chains below, sequenced in a study of cytomegalovirus exposure and HLA in healthy donors. The study ran its PCR with 60 Vbeta and 13 Jbeta primers. The method was immunoSEQ multiplex PCR; TCRdb's version includes in-frame clones alone and lacks a portion of them. The sample carries fewer than 250,000 clones, over 80% recorded once. Sequencing used PBMCs. These TCRs come from a woman in her forties or fifties in good health and CMV-seropositive.

The V and J genes are TRBV21-1 and TRBJ1-4; the table assigns TRBD1, which was not confirmed against the DNA. TRBV21-1 is described as a pseudogene. The CDR3 has 13 amino acids. In nucleotides, the CDR3 is TGTGCCAGCCCCCGGACAGGGGCTGAAAAACTGTTTTTT. The encoded protein is CASPRTGAEKLFF.

This chain connects TRBV6-5 to TRBJ1-5; tentatively, D is TRBD1 (5 bases). Germline V gene lookup returns CDR1 MNHEY and CDR2 SVGAGI. Trimming removed 0 bases at V and 3 bases at J, with 6 bases between. The CDR3 spans 14 residues. CDR3 in amino acids: CASSYSGANQPQHF. CDR3 nucleotide sequence: TGTGCCAGCAGTTACTCTGGGGCCAATCAGCCCCAGCATTTT.

The chain carries TRBV30 and TRBJ2-7; TRBD2 matches at 11 bases. In germline, CDR1 is GTSNPN, CDR2 SVGIG (reference sequence). This CDR3 contains 16 residues. With V trimmed by 2 bases and J by 5 bases, 11 bases remained unmatched. The CDR3 protein is CAWSPSWTSGYNEQYF. The CDR3, as DNA: TGTGCCTGGAGTCCATCCTGGACTAGCGGGTACAACGAGCAGTACTTC.

The rearrangement links TRBV11-2 to TRBJ2-5; D gene ambiguous. V lost 5 bases to trimming and J lost 4 bases, with 8 bases between them. Germline V lookup: CDR1 SGHAT, CDR2 FQNNGV. This CDR3 is 12 amino acids long. The CDR3 loop reads CASSTTIETQYF. The CDR3 DNA sequence: TGTGCCAGCAGCACCACTATAGAGACCCAGTACTTC.

The genes are TRBV6-5 and TRBJ1-1, with 7 bases that match TRBD1. Trimming took 2 bases from V and 1 from J; bases not matched to a gene: 7. CDR3 size: 16 residues. Looked up from germline, CDR1 is MNHEY and CDR2 is SVGAGI. This CDR3 is CASSYTRTGTNTEAFF. DNA of the CDR3: TGTGCCAGCAGTTACACCAGGACAGGAACGAACACTGAAGCTTTCTTT.

V gene TRBV7-2 combines with J gene TRBJ2-5, with TRBD2 matching over 7 bases. J gave up 7 bases and V 1 base, and 9 bases lay outside the gene matches. The CDR3 covers 15 residues. Germline assignment: CDR1 SGHTA and CDR2 FQGNSA. Here the CDR3 reads CASSLVAAGDGTQYF. Here the CDR3 DNA reads TGTGCCAGCAGCTTAGTGGCGGCGGGGGACGGGACCCAGTACTTC.

This chain uses TRBV14 with TRBJ1-4; 7 nucleotides line up with TRBD1. Per the germline V gene, CDR1 is SGHDN and CDR2 is FVKESK. CDR3 length: 15 residues. V lost 4 bases and J lost 7; bases outside the gene matches: 9. CDR3 sequence: CASSRMTGNSEKLFF. Written as DNA, the CDR3 is TGTGCCAGCAGCCGGATGACAGGGAATAGTGAAAAACTGTTTTTT.

V gene TRBV19 combines with J gene TRBJ2-3; D is possibly TRBD2 (6 bases). The CDR3 is 15 amino acids. CDR1 LNHDA and CDR2 SQIVND come from the germline V gene (reference sequence). V lost 6 bases and J 1 base, leaving 14 bases between the germline ends. The CDR3 loop is CASRSGGAGTDTQYF. DNA of the CDR3: TGTGCCAGTAGAAGTGGCGGGGCGGGCACAGATACGCAGTATTTT. Variable domain in full (rest from reference TRBV19 and TRBJ2-3): DGGITQSPKYLFRKEGQNVTLSCEQNLNHDAMYWYRQDPGQGLRLIYYSQIVNDFQKGDIAEGYSVSREKKESFPLTVTSAQKNPTAFYLCASRSGGAGTDTQYFGPGTRLTVL.

V usage is TRBV27 and J usage is TRBJ1-2, with 8 bases identical to TRBD1. Trimming cost V 5 bases and J 7 bases; bases outside gene matches: 12. The germline CDR1 and CDR2 sequences are MNHEY and SMNVEV (reference sequence). The CDR3 sequence is 15 residues long. CDR3 region: CASSALLGQGFGYTF. CDR3 coding DNA: TGTGCCAGCAGTGCGCTTTTAGGACAGGGTTTTGGCTACACCTTC.

This clone was recorded a few times. The V gene is TRBV6-1, the J gene TRBJ1-2; 9 bases map to TRBD1. Germline lookup yields CDR1 MNHNS and CDR2 SASEGT. V was pared by 8 bases and J by 5 bases, with 6 bases of the junction left unmatched. The CDR3 is 13 residues long. For the CDR3, the DNA is TGTGCCAGCGAGGGGACAGGGCGTTATGGCTACACCTTC. Translated: CASEGTGRYGYTF.

This sequence joins TRBV5-1 and TRBJ2-3, with 7 bases that match TRBD1. CDR3 length: 15 amino acids. The J segment lost 4 bases and the V segment lost 3 bases, leaving 8 bases of the junction unmatched. The germline CDR1 and CDR2 sequences are SGHRS and YFSETQ. Written as DNA, the CDR3 is TGCGCCAGCAGCTCAAATACAGGGGTGGCAGATACGCAGTATTTT. This sequence encodes CASSSNTGVADTQYF.

The chain recombines TRBV2 with TRBJ2-5; 9 nucleotides line up with TRBD1. Germline trimming cut 5 bases from V and 5 bases from J; bases unmatched to any gene: 9. Germline V lookup: CDR1 SNHLY, CDR2 FYNNEI. The CDR3 spans 15 residues. CDR3 residues: CASSITGTGRETQYF. Written as DNA, the CDR3 is TGTGCCAGCAGTATAACCGGGACAGGGAGGGAGACCCAGTACTTC.

The chain links TRBV6-5 to TRBJ2-1, with 9 nucleotides matching TRBD2. Germline CDR1 is MNHEY and CDR2 is SVGAGI. Unmatched junction bases numbered 6, after V lost 11 bases and J lost 4 bases. This CDR3 is 13 amino acids long. The CDR3 sequence: CAGRRGGYNEQFF. In nucleotides, the CDR3 is TGTGCCGGGAGGCGGGGGGGTTACAATGAGCAGTTCTTC.

The V call is TRBV4-2, the J call TRBJ1-2, with TRBD1 as a possible D gene (5 bases). Germline values: CDR1 LGHNA, CDR2 YNFKEQ. This CDR3 spans 17 amino acids. V was clipped by 0 bases and J by 4 bases, with 18 bases between them. CDR3 coding DNA: TGTGCCAGCAGCCAAGATGCTGGGGGGGAAGCCCTCTATGGCTACACCTTC. It yields the protein CASSQDAGGEALYGYTF.

The J gene is TRBJ1-2, the V gene TRBV4-2, with 9 bases fitting TRBD1. J gave up 7 bases and V 2 bases, and 11 bases lay outside the gene matches. The CDR3 runs to 16 residues. CDR1 is LGHNA and CDR2 is YNFKEQ in the germline V gene. For the CDR3, the DNA is TGTGCCAGCAGCCAACGTGGACAGGGGACGATAAGTGGCTACACCTTC. This translates into CASSQRGQGTISGYTF.

This chain uses TRBV5-8 with TRBJ2-2; 7 bases match TRBD1. The trim removed 4 bases at V and 8 bases at J, leaving 8 bases unmatched. CDR3 length: 14 amino acids. The germline V gene has CDR1 SGHTS and CDR2 YDEGEE. CDR3 loop: CASSPDRVGGELFF. The CDR3 DNA follows: TGTGCCAGCAGCCCTGACAGGGTGGGAGGGGAGCTGTTTTTT.

The CDR3 spells CASSWGTGDADTQYF. The DNA for the CDR3 is TGCGCCAGCAGCTGGGGGACAGGGGATGCCGATACGCAGTATTTT. The rearrangement uses TRBV5-1 and TRBJ2-3; 10 bases align to TRBD1. Germline CDR1 is SGHRS and CDR2 is YFSETQ. V shed 3 bases, J shed 6 bases, and the junction held 7 bases outside the gene matches. The CDR3 consists of 15 residues. Full variable domain (missing parts from reference TRBV5-1 and TRBJ2-3): KAGVTQTPRYLIKTRGQQVTLSCSPISGHRSVSWYQQTPGQGLQFLFEYFSETQRNKGNFPGRFSGRQFSNSRSEMNVSTLELGDSALYLCASSWGTGDADTQYFGPGTRLTVL.

The gene calls are TRBV4-2 and TRBJ2-2; 8 nucleotides match TRBD1. Trimming took 1 base from V and 6 from J; bases not matched to a gene: 7. Germline assignment: CDR1 LGHNA and CDR2 YNFKEQ. CDR3 length: 16 residues. CDR3 residues: CASSQAGQGAAGELFF. The CDR3 DNA is TGTGCCAGCAGCCAAGCCGGACAGGGAGCAGCCGGGGAGCTGTTTTTT.

This rearrangement joins TRBV27 to TRBJ1-5; D is ambiguous. The CDR3 consists of 14 residues. Between the trimmed V and J ends, which lost 6 bases and 0 bases, there was a span of 9 bases. Per the germline V gene, CDR1 is MNHEY and CDR2 is SMNVEV (reference sequence). CDR3 residues: CASSPTYSNQPQHF. CDR3 in DNA: TGTGCCAGCAGCCCCACTTATAGCAATCAGCCCCAGCATTTT.

To note about this clone: The junction departs from the called germline gene at one end, perhaps through a read error. The chain links TRBV4-3 to TRBJ2-1; weak D call: TRBD1 (5 bases). CDR3 length: 12 residues. The V gene's germline CDR1 is LGHNA and CDR2 YSLEER. The CDR3 is CASGRVGNKQFF. In DNA, the CDR3 is TGCGCCAGCGGCAGGGTCGGCAATAAGCAGTTCTTC.

The rearrangement joins TRBV6-5 to TRBJ1-3; 7 bases align to TRBD1. CDR1 and CDR2 from the germline V gene are MNHEY and SVGAGI. V lost 0 bases, J lost 0 bases, and 2 bases stayed unmatched. This CDR3 has 16 amino acids. The CDR3 loop is CASSYSSGGSGNTIYF. CDR3 coding DNA: TGTGCCAGCAGTTACTCTTCAGGGGGCTCTGGAAACACCATATATTTT.

This clone was counted once. V and J are TRBV5-1 and TRBJ2-5; 9 bases map to TRBD2. Germline trimming cut 0 bases from V and 3 bases from J; bases unmatched to any gene: 3. The CDR3 length is 15 residues. The germline V gene has CDR1 SGHRS and CDR2 YFSETQ. CDR3 nucleotide sequence: TGCGCCAGCAGCTTGGGCGGGGGGGAAAAAGAGACCCAGTACTTC. As protein: CASSLGGGEKETQYF.

V and J are TRBV21-1 and TRBJ2-5; no DNA check was done on the table's D call, TRBD2. TRBV21-1 represents a pseudogene. The CDR3 sequence is 16 residues long. CDR3 sequence: CASSKDAGKRGREQYF. The CDR3 DNA is TGTGCCAGCAGCAAAGACGCTGGGAAGCGGGGGAGGGAGCAGTACTTC.

This clone occurred once. V and J are TRBV15 and TRBJ2-1, with D possibly TRBD1 on 6 matching bases. Germline CDR1 LNHNV, CDR2 YYDKDF (reference sequence). V lost 7 bases and J lost 4, with 14 bases in between. The CDR3 covers 14 residues. This chain's CDR3 is CATISGAEYNEQFF. The DNA of the CDR3 is TGTGCCACCATCTCAGGGGCAGAGTACAATGAGCAGTTCTTC.

The chain has TRBV5-1 and TRBJ2-7, with D possibly matching TRBD1 (5 bases). Trimming removed 2 bases from V and 4 bases from J, with 10 bases in between. CDR1 SGHRS and CDR2 YFSETQ come from the germline V gene. CDR3 length: 13 residues. CDR3 nucleotide sequence: TGCGCCAGCAGCTTCGACAGTATTTACGAGCAGTACTTC. It yields the protein CASSFDSIYEQYF.